A single sample is the source of the 28 T cell receptor beta chains below, sequenced in a study of blood T cell repertoires in COVID-19 (dated by TCRdb to 2020 to 2021). The library was built by means of the immunoSEQ multiplex PCR assay. TCRdb obtained this table from immuneACCESS and retained in-frame rearrangements with V and J assigned. These tables miss some clones; where compared with another copy, unresolved V genes account for less than half of the shortfall, and the remainder is unexplained. The sample records roughly 300,000 clones, around 86% of which are singletons. About 14% of the sample is in the top ten clones. The specimen was peripheral blood. These receptors originate from a human donor in a cohort sampled during active COVID-19.

The rearrangement links TRBV19 to TRBJ2-7, with 11 bases that match TRBD2. Germline V lookup: CDR1 LNHDA, CDR2 SQIVND (reference sequence). After removal of 3 bases from V and 5 bases from J, the junction contained 3 bases not matched to a gene. The CDR3 runs to 14 residues. CDR3: CASSITSGSDEQYF. In nucleotides, the CDR3 is TGTGCCAGTAGTATCACTAGCGGGAGCGACGAGCAGTACTTC.

The chain employs TRBV18 and TRBJ1-2, with a weak D call TRBD1 (6 bases). This CDR3 contains 15 residues. In germline, CDR1 is KGHSH, CDR2 LQKENI. V gave up 3 bases and J gave up 3 bases, with 14 bases separating them. CDR3 in DNA: TGTGCCAGCTCACCTCCGGACAGAAGAGACTATGGCTACACCTTC. Translating gives CASSPPDRRDYGYTF.

This chain uses TRBV5-4 with TRBJ2-7; 7 bases fit TRBD2. V trimming: 4 bases; J trimming: 3 bases; junction bases outside the gene matches: 7. CDR1 SGHNT and CDR2 YYREEE come from the germline V gene (reference sequence). CDR3 length equals 14 residues. CDR3 bases: TGTGCCAGCAGCCCTGGACTAGGAAACTACGAGCAGTACTTC. It translates to CASSPGLGNYEQYF. Complete variable domain (other parts from reference TRBV5-4 and TRBJ2-7): ETGVTQSPTHLIKTRGQQVTLRCSSQSGHNTVSWYQQALGQGPQFIFQYYREEENGRGNFPPRFSGLQFPNYSSELNVNALELDDSALYLCASSPGLGNYEQYFGPGTRLTVT.

The V call is TRBV4-2, the J call TRBJ2-1; maybe TRBD2 (5 bases). Germline V gene data show CDR1 as LGHNA and CDR2 as YNFKEQ. Trimming removed 0 bases from V and 10 bases from J, with 13 bases in between. The CDR3 has 14 residues. CDR3 region: CASSQEAGGGEQFF. CDR3 nucleotide sequence: TGTGCCAGCAGCCAAGAGGCCGGCGGAGGAGAGCAGTTCTTC.

V and J are TRBV3-1 (or the pseudogene TRBV3-2) and TRBJ2-3; 9 nucleotides agree with TRBD1. This CDR3 is built from 15 residues. CDR1 LGHDT and CDR2 YNNKEL come from the germline V gene (reference sequence). The ends lost 0 bases at V and 4 bases at J; junction bases unmatched: 2. The CDR3 nucleotides are TGTGCCAGCAGCCAAGAGGGGACAGGGTCAGATACGCAGTATTTT. The encoded protein is CASSQEGTGSDTQYF.

The chain links TRBV28 to TRBJ2-7, with 8 bases that match TRBD2. Germline CDR1 MDHEN, CDR2 SYDVKM. Germline trimming cut 4 bases from V and 4 bases from J; bases unmatched to any gene: 12. CDR3 length: 16 residues. The CDR3 protein is CASSSAAAGDSYEQYF. CDR3 sequence (DNA): TGTGCCAGCAGTTCTGCCGCAGCGGGAGACTCGTACGAGCAGTACTTC.

The chain couples TRBV7-8 to TRBJ1-3; possibly TRBD1 for D (6 bases). This CDR3 is built from 14 residues. Germline CDR1 reads SGHVS; CDR2 reads FQNEAQ. Trimming cost V 3 bases and J 4 bases, with 10 bases left between them. CDR3 nucleotide sequence: TGTGCCAGCAGCTTCGGACAGAGAGGAAACACCATATATTTT. Translated: CASSFGQRGNTIYF.

J is TRBJ2-7 and V is TRBV29-1; 9 bases are a match to TRBD2. Germline loops: CDR1 SQVTM, CDR2 ANQGSEA. The CDR3 runs 14 residues. V was clipped by 7 bases and J by 3 bases; unmatched bases: 10. The CDR3 coding sequence is TGCAGCGCCCGAAAGGCTAGCGGGGACTACGAGCAGTACTTC. It is translated as CSARKASGDYEQYF.

This sequence joins TRBV6-1 and TRBJ2-1, with 7 bases identical to TRBD2. The CDR3 spans 14 residues. J gave up 0 bases and V 4 bases, and 0 bases lay outside the gene matches. CDR1 is MNHNS, CDR2 SASEGT, per germline. Here the CDR3 reads CASSGTSSYNEQFF. CDR3 nucleotides: TGTGCCAGCAGTGGGACTAGCTCCTACAATGAGCAGTTCTTC.

The rearrangement joins TRBV28 to TRBJ2-7; TRBD2 matches at 9 bases. This CDR3 comprises 13 residues. Unmatched junction bases numbered 6, after V lost 9 bases and J lost 3 bases. Germline V lookup: CDR1 MDHEN, CDR2 SYDVKM. This CDR3 is CASVSGSNYEQYF. CDR3 sequence (DNA): TGTGCCAGTGTTAGCGGGAGTAACTACGAGCAGTACTTC.

This chain joins TRBV5-5 and TRBJ2-1; 8 bases are a match to TRBD1. V trimming: 5 bases; J trimming: 0 bases; junction bases outside the gene matches: 4. CDR3 length: 15 residues. Looked up from germline, CDR1 is SGHKS and CDR2 is YYEKEE (reference sequence). CDR3 in amino acids: CASSLQGGSYNEQFF. DNA for the CDR3: TGTGCCAGCAGTTTACAGGGGGGCTCCTACAATGAGCAGTTCTTC.

The chain is built from TRBV7-3 and TRBJ2-5; 7 positions match TRBD2. The CDR3 loop spans 15 amino acids. Germline CDR1 and CDR2: SGHTA and FQGTGA. The V and J ends lost 6 bases and 5 bases, in that order; junction bases with no gene match: 12. The CDR3 here is CASSRGGLSTETQYF. The CDR3 nucleotides read TGTGCCAGCAGTAGGGGAGGGTTATCGACGGAGACCCAGTACTTC.

J is TRBJ2-1 and V is TRBV7-6, with a tentative D call TRBD2 (6 bases). V shed 5 bases and J shed 2 bases, with 13 bases lying between them. CDR3 length: 15 amino acids. Germline values: CDR1 SGHVS, CDR2 FNYEAQ. The CDR3 region has the DNA TGTGCCAGCAGCCTCCTTAGCGGAGCCTACAATGAGCAGTTCTTC. It specifies CASSLLSGAYNEQFF.

V gene TRBV5-1 combines with J gene TRBJ2-3; weak D call: TRBD2 (5 bases). The CDR3 is 15 amino acids. The ends were cut back, 2 bases at V and 1 base at J, with 11 bases in the middle. Germline V lookup: CDR1 SGHRS, CDR2 YFSETQ. DNA for the CDR3: TGCGCCAGCAGCTTCCAGGAGGCGGGCACAGATACGCAGTATTTT. Translation: CASSFQEAGTDTQYF.

The rearrangement joins TRBV19 to TRBJ2-7, with TRBD2 matching over 10 bases. CDR1 LNHDA and CDR2 SQIVND come from the germline V gene (reference sequence). This CDR3 has 16 residues. J lost 3 bases, V lost 1 base, and 6 bases had no gene match. The DNA of the CDR3 is TGTGCCAGTAGTATAGCGCGGGCTAGCGGGAGCTACGAGCAGTACTTC. Amino acid sequence: CASSIARASGSYEQYF.

The rearrangement joins TRBV5-4 to TRBJ1-3; 8 nucleotides agree with TRBD1. This CDR3 has 14 residues. Looked up from germline, CDR1 is SGHNT and CDR2 is YYREEE (reference sequence). V lost 5 bases to trimming and J lost 4 bases; unmatched junction nucleotides: 5. The CDR3 nucleotides are TGTGCCAGCAGACCAGGGGGCGAGGGAAACACCATATATTTT. This codes for CASRPGGEGNTIYF. The entire variable domain, with the rest obtained from reference TRBV5-4 and TRBJ1-3, is as follows: ETGVTQSPTHLIKTRGQQVTLRCSSQSGHNTVSWYQQALGQGPQFIFQYYREEENGRGNFPPRFSGLQFPNYSSELNVNALELDDSALYLCASRPGGEGNTIYFGEGSWLTVV.

This rearrangement joins TRBV28 to TRBJ2-7; TRBD2 agrees at 9 bases. Germline V gives CDR1 MDHEN, CDR2 SYDVKM. This CDR3 region has 15 residues. The trim removed 2 bases at V and 9 bases at J, leaving 11 bases unmatched. The CDR3 loop is CASSLGAGGPVGQYF. The CDR3 nucleotides are TGTGCCAGCAGTTTAGGGGCGGGAGGGCCCGTCGGGCAGTACTTC. Drawing the rest from reference TRBV28 and TRBJ2-7, the complete variable domain is DVKVTQSSRYLVKRTGEKVFLECVQDMDHENMFWYRQDPGLGLRLIYFSYDVKMKEKGDIPEGYSVSREKKERFSLILESASTNQTSMYLCASSLGAGGPVGQYFGPGTRLTVT.

This clone was recorded a few times. The rearrangement uses TRBV12-3 or TRBV12-4 and TRBJ2-7; 7 bases are shared with TRBD2. The CDR3 length is 12 residues. Trimming cost V 6 bases and J 12 bases; bases outside gene matches: 11. The CDR3, as DNA: TGTGCCAGCAGACCCTCTGGGGGAGGGTGGTACTTC. Protein sequence: CASRPSGGGWYF.

Note on this clone: The sample carries other DNA sequences with the same CDR3. The rearrangement joins TRBV7-9 to TRBJ1-4, with 10 positions matching TRBD1. The CDR3 runs to 15 residues. V shed 5 bases, J shed 6 bases, and the junction held 6 bases outside the gene matches. Per the germline V gene, CDR1 is SEHNR and CDR2 is FQNEAQ (reference sequence). The CDR3 spells CASSRWTGGDEKLFF. Written as DNA, the CDR3 is TGTGCCAGCAGCCGATGGACAGGGGGGGATGAAAAACTGTTTTTT.

CDR3 amino acids: CATSRDGGLAGGSPYNEQFF. CDR3 sequence (DNA): TGTGCCACCAGCAGAGATGGGGGGCTAGCGGGTGGAAGCCCCTACAATGAGCAGTTCTTC. The chain has TRBV15 and TRBJ2-1, with 8 bases that match TRBD2. The CDR3 has 20 amino acids. CDR1 is LNHNV, CDR2 YYDKDF, per germline (reference sequence). V trimming: 0 bases; J trimming: 2 bases; junction bases outside the gene matches: 15.

This chain uses TRBV10-1 with TRBJ2-2; 12 positions agree with TRBD2. V lost 3 bases to trimming and J lost 10 bases; unmatched junction nucleotides: 18. CDR1 and CDR2 from the germline V gene are WNHNN and SYGVQD (reference sequence). This CDR3 has 19 residues. The CDR3 loop is CASSDDASGRALSHEELFF. The CDR3 DNA reads as TGCGCCAGCAGTGACGATGCTAGCGGGAGGGCCTTATCCCATGAGGAGCTGTTTTTT.

V gene TRBV9 combines with J gene TRBJ1-2; TRBD1 matches at 8 bases. V lost 4 bases to trimming and J lost 0 bases; unmatched junction nucleotides: 8. CDR1 and CDR2 from the germline V gene are SGDLS and YYNGEE. The CDR3 contains 16 residues. CDR3 residues: CASSPRTGPANYGYTF. The CDR3 nucleotides read TGTGCCAGCAGCCCTCGGACAGGGCCCGCTAACTATGGCTACACCTTC.

A note on this clone: One end of the junction does not line up with germline, which may come from a read error. This chain connects TRBV5-8 to TRBJ2-3; the D gene is possibly TRBD2 (7 bases). The CDR3 spans 13 residues. Germline loops: CDR1 SGHTS, CDR2 YDEGEE. The CDR3 region is CASSLGGGSAQYF. CDR3 nucleotide sequence: TGTGCCAGCAGTTTGGGGGGCGGGAGTGCGCAGTATTTT.

The CDR3 coding sequence is TGTGCCAGCAGCCCTACGGGGGTCGCCGGGGCCAACGTCCTGACTTTC. It is translated as CASSPTGVAGANVLTF. This chain connects TRBV9 to TRBJ2-6, with a possible D match to TRBD2 (6 bases). V was pared by 4 bases and J by 4 bases, with 15 bases between. Germline values: CDR1 SGDLS, CDR2 YYNGEE. The CDR3 length is 16 residues. Full variable domain (rest looked up from reference TRBV9 and TRBJ2-6): DSGVTQTPKHLITATGQRVTLRCSPRSGDLSVYWYQQSLDQGLQFLIQYYNGEERAKGNILERFSAQQFPDLHSELNLSSLELGDSALYFCASSPTGVAGANVLTFGAGSRLTVL.

The chain uses TRBV3-1 (or the pseudogene TRBV3-2) and TRBJ2-1, with D possibly TRBD2 on 6 matching bases. CDR3 length: 14 residues. Trimming took off 7 bases at V and 3 bases at J, with 13 bases between the two ends. Germline CDR1 and CDR2: LGHDT and YNNKEL (reference sequence). The CDR3 DNA sequence: TGTGCCAGCATGGCGGCGGGACTCTACAATGAGCAGTTCTTC. Protein product: CASMAAGLYNEQFF.

The V gene is TRBV5-1, the J gene TRBJ2-1, with TRBD1 matching 10 bases. V lost 0 bases to trimming and J lost 10 bases; unmatched junction nucleotides: 7. This CDR3 spans 15 amino acids. CDR1 and CDR2 (germline): SGHRS, YFSETQ. CDR3: CASSLGQGASGEQFF. DNA of the CDR3: TGCGCCAGCAGCTTGGGACAGGGGGCCTCGGGGGAGCAGTTCTTC.

This chain links TRBV7-2 with TRBJ2-5; D might be TRBD1 (6 bases). Germline assignment: CDR1 SGHTA and CDR2 FQGNSA. CDR3 length equals 14 residues. V was cut by 5 bases and J by 4 bases, with 14 bases left in between. CDR3 nucleotide sequence: TGTGCCAGCAGCCCGACAGGCGCTCTAGAGACCCAGTACTTC. Translated, it gives CASSPTGALETQYF.

The chain has TRBV7-9 and TRBJ2-2; tentatively, D is TRBD1 (6 bases). This CDR3 is built from 14 residues. V lost 3 bases and J 6 bases, leaving 11 bases between the germline ends. In germline, CDR1 is SEHNR, CDR2 FQNEAQ (reference sequence). The CDR3: CASSLSGAAGELFF. In nucleotides, the CDR3 is TGTGCCAGCAGCTTGTCAGGGGCTGCCGGGGAGCTGTTTTTT.